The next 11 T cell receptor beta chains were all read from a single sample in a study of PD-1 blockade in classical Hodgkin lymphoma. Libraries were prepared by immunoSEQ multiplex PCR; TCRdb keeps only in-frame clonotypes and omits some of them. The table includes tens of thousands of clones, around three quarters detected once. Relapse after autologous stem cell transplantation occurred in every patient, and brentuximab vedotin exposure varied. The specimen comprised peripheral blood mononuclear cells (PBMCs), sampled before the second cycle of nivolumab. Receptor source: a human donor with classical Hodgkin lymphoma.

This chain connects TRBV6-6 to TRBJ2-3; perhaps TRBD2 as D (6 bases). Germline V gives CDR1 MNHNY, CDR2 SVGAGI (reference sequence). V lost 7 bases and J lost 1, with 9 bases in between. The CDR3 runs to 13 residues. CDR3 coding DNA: TGTGCCAGCAAGGTAGCGGGCACAGATACGCAGTATTTT. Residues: CASKVAGTDTQYF.

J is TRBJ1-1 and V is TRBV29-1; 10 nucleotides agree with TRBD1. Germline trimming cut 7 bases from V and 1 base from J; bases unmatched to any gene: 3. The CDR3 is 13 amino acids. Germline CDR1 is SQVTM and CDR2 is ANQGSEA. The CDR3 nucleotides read TGCAGCGCTCGACAGGGGGCGAACACTGAAGCTTTCTTT. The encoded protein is CSARQGANTEAFF.

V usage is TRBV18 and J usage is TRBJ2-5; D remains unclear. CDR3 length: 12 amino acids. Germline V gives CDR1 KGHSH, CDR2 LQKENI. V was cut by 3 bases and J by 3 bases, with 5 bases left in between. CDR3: CASSPRKETQYF. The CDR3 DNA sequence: TGTGCCAGCTCACCGCGTAAAGAGACCCAGTACTTC.

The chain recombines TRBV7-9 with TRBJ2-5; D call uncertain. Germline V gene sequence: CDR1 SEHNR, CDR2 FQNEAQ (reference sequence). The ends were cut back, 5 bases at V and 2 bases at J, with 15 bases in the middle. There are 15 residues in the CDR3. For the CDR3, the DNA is TGTGCCAGCAGCCCTAGGAGCCTGGGTCAAGAGACCCAGTACTTC. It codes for CASSPRSLGQETQYF. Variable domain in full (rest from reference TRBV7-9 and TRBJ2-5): DTGVSQNPRHKITKRGQNVTFRCDPISEHNRLYWYRQTLGQGPEFLTYFQNEAQLEKSRLLSDRFSAERPKGSFSTLEIQRTEQGDSAMYLCASSPRSLGQETQYFGPGTRLLVL.

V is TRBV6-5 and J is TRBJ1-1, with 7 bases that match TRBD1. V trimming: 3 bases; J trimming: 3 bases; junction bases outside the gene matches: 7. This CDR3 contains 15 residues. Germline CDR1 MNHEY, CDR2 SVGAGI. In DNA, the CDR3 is TGTGCCAGCAGTTATCCCAAGACAGGGCACACTGAAGCTTTCTTT. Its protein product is CASSYPKTGHTEAFF.

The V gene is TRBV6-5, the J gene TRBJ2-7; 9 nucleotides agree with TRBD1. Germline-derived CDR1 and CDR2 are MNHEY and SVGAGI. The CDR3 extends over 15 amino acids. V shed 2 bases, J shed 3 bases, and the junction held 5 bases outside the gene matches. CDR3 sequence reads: CASSYQGTGLYEQYF. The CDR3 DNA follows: TGTGCCAGCAGTTACCAAGGGACAGGGCTCTACGAGCAGTACTTC.

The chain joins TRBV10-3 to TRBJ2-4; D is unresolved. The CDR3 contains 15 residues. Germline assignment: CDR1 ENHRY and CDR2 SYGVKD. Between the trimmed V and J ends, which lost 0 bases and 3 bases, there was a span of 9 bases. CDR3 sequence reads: CAISESGMGKNIQYF. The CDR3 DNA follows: TGTGCCATCAGTGAGTCTGGGATGGGCAAAAACATTCAGTACTTC.

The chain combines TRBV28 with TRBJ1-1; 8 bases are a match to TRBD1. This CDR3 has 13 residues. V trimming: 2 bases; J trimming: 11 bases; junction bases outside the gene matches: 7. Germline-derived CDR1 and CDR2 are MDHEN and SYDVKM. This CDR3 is CASSLPPGGKAFF. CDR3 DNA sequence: TGTGCCAGCAGTTTACCCCCAGGGGGCAAGGCTTTCTTT. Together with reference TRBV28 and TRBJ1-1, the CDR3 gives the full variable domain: DVKVTQSSRYLVKRTGEKVFLECVQDMDHENMFWYRQDPGLGLRLIYFSYDVKMKEKGDIPEGYSVSREKKERFSLILESASTNQTSMYLCASSLPPGGKAFFGQGTRLTVV.

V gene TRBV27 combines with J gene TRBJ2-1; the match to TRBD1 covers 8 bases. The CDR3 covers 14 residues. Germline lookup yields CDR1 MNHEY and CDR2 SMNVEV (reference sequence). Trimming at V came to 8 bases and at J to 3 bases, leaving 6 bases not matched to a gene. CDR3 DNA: TGTGCCAGCGGGCAGGGGGCCGGCTACAATGAGCAGTTCTTC. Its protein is CASGQGAGYNEQFF.

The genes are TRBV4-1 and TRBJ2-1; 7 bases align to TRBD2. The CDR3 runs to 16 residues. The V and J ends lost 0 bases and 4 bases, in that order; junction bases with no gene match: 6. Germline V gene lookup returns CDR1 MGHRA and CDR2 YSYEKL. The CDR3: CASSQDLGTTYNEQFF. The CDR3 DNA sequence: TGCGCCAGCAGCCAAGATCTCGGGACTACATACAATGAGCAGTTCTTC.

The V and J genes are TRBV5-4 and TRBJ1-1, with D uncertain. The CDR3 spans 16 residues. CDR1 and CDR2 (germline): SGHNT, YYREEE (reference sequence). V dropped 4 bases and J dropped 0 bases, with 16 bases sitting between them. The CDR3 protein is CASSPRGGTLNTEAFF. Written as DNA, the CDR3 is TGTGCCAGCAGCCCTCGGGGAGGAACACTGAACACTGAAGCTTTCTTT.